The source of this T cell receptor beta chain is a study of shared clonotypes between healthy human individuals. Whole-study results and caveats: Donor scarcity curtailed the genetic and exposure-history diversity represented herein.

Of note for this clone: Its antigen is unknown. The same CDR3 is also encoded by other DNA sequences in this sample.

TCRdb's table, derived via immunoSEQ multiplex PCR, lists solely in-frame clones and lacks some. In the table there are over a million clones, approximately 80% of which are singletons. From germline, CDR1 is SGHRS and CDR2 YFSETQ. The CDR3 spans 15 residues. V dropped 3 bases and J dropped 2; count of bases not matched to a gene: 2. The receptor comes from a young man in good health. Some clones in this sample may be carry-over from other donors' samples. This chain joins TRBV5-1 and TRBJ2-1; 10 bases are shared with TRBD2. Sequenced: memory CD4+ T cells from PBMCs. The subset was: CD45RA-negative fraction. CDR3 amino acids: CASSYLAGAYNEQFF. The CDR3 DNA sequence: TGCGCCAGCAGCTACCTAGCGGGAGCCTACAATGAGCAGTTCTTC.